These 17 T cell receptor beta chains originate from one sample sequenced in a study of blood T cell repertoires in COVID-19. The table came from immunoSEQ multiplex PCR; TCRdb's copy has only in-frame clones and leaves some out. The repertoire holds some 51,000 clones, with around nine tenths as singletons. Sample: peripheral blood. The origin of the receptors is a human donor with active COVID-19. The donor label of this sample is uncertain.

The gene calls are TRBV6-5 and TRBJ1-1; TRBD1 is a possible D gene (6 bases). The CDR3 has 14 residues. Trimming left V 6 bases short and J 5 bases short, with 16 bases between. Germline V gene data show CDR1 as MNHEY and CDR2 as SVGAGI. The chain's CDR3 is CASSLQGMRTEAFF. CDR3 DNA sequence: TGTGCCAGCAGCTTACAGGGAATGAGAACTGAAGCTTTCTTT.

CDR3 sequence: CSVEDGTDEEKLFF. The CDR3 DNA reads as TGCAGCGTTGAAGACGGGACAGATGAAGAAAAACTGTTTTTT. The gene calls are TRBV29-1 and TRBJ1-4; TRBD1 matches at 7 bases. The CDR3 loop spans 14 amino acids. V lost 0 bases, J lost 8 bases, and 6 bases stayed unmatched. The germline V gene has CDR1 SQVTM and CDR2 ANQGSEA.

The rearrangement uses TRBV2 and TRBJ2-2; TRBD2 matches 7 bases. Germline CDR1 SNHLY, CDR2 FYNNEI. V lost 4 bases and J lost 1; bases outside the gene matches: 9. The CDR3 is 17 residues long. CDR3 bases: TGTGCCAGCAGTGTAAGGGGTCGGGGGGTGAACACCGGGGAGCTGTTTTTT. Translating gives CASSVRGRGVNTGELFF.

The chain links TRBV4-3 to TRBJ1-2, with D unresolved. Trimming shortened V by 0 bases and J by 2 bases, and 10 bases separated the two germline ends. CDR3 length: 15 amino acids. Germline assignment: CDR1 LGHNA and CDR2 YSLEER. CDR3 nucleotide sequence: TGCGCCAGCAGCCAAGATCCTTACTTGAACTATGGCTACACCTTC. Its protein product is CASSQDPYLNYGYTF.

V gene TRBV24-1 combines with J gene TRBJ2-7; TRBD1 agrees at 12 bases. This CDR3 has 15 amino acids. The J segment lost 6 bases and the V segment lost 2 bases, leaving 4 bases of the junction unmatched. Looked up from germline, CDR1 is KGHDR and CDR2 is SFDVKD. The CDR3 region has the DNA TGTGCCACCAGTGATTCCGGGACAGGGGGCTTCGAGCAGTACTTC. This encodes CATSDSGTGGFEQYF.

DNA of the CDR3: TGTGCCATCAGTGAAATTGGAGAAACTAGCGGAAAATACGAGCAGTACTTC. It yields the protein CAISEIGETSGKYEQYF. The V call is TRBV10-3, the J call TRBJ2-7, with TRBD2 matching over 8 bases. V was pared by 3 bases and J by 4 bases, with 14 bases of the junction left unmatched. There are 17 residues in the CDR3. CDR1 ENHRY and CDR2 SYGVKD come from the germline V gene.

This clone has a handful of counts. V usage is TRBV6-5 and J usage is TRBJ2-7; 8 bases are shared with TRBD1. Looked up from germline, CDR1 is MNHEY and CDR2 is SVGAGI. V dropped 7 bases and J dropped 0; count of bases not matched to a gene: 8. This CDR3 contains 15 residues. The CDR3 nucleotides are TGTGCCAGCACCCAAGAGGACAGGGTCTCCTACGAGCAGTACTTC. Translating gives CASTQEDRVSYEQYF.

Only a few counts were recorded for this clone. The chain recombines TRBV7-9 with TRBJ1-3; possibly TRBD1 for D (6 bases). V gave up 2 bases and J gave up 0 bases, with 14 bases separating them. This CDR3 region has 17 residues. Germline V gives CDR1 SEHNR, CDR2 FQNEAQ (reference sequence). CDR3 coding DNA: TGTGCCAGCAGCTTAATAGGACAGCCAATCTCTGGAAACACCATATATTTT. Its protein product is CASSLIGQPISGNTIYF.

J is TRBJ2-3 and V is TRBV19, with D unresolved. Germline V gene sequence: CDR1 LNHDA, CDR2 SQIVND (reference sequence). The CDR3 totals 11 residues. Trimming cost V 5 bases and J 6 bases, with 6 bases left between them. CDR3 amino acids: CASSHADTQYF. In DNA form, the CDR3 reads TGTGCCAGTAGTCACGCGGATACGCAGTATTTT.

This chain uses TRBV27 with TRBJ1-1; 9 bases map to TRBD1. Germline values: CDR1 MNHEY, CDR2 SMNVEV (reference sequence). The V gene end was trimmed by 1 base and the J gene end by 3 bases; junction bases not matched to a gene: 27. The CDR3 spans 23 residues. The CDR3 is CASSLLPLLDRGWLKSRDTEAFF. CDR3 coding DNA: TGTGCCAGCAGTTTATTGCCGCTTTTAGACAGGGGGTGGCTAAAATCGAGGGACACTGAAGCTTTCTTT.

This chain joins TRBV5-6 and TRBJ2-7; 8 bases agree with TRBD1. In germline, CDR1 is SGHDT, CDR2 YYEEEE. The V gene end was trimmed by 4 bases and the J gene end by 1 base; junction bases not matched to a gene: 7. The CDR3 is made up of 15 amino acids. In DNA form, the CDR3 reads TGTGCCAGCAGCCCCCCCGGGACAGGATCCTACGAGCAGTACGTC. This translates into CASSPPGTGSYEQYV.

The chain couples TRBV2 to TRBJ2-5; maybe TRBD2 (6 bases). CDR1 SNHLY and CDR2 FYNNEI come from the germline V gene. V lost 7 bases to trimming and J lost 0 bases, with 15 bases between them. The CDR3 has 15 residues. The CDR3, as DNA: TGTGCCAGCACCGCCTCGGGACTGCACCAAGAGACCCAGTACTTC. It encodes CASTASGLHQETQYF.

The DNA of the CDR3 is TGTGCCAGCAGCTTCGTTACAGATACGCAGTATTTT. It encodes CASSFVTDTQYF. The chain joins TRBV7-9 to TRBJ2-3; D unclear. The germline CDR1 and CDR2 sequences are SEHNR and FQNEAQ (reference sequence). The CDR3 has 12 residues. Between the trimmed V and J ends, which lost 3 bases and 3 bases, there was a span of 4 bases. Together with reference TRBV7-9 and TRBJ2-3, the CDR3 gives the full variable domain: DTGVSQNPRHKITKRGQNVTFRCDPISEHNRLYWYRQTLGQGPEFLTYFQNEAQLEKSRLLSDRFSAERPKGSFSTLEIQRTEQGDSAMYLCASSFVTDTQYFGPGTRLTVL.

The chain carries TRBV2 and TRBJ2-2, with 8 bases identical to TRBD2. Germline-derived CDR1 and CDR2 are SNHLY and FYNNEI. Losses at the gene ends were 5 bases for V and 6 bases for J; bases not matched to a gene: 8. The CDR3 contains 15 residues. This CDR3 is CASSSSGSKAGELFF. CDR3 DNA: TGTGCCAGCAGTTCCAGCGGGAGTAAGGCCGGGGAGCTGTTTTTT.

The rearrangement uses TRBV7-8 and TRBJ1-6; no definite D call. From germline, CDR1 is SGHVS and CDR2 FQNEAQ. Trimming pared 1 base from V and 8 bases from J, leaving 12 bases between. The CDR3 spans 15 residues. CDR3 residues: CASSLVPGRDSPLHF. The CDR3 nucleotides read TGTGCCAGCAGCTTAGTCCCGGGGAGGGATTCACCCCTCCACTTT.

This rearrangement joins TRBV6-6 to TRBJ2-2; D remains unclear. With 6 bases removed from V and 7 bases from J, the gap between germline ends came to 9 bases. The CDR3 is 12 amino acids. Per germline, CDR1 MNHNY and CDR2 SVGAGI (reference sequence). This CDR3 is CASSPDGGELFF. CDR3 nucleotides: TGTGCCAGCAGCCCAGATGGCGGGGAGCTGTTTTTT.

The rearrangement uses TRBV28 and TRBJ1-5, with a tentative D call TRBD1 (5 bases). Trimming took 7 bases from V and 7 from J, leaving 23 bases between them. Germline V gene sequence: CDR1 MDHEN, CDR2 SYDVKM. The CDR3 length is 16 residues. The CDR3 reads CASTLPPGGAGQPQHF. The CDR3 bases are TGTGCCAGCACCCTTCCACCGGGAGGGGCGGGGCAGCCCCAGCATTTT.